The 30 T cell receptor beta chains listed next were all sequenced from one sample in a study of human T cells and chemical hapten exposure. TCRdb processed the RACE reads anew with MiXCR; each CDR3 protein has one entry. The data hold under 450,000 distinct CDR3 sequences, with just under 6.5% observed a single time. Time point given: patch test 2, 6 weeks after DPC sensitization. As to treatment: therapeutic diphenylcyclopropenone sensitization with weekly scalp DPC. The sequenced sample was whole blood, obtained in connection with sensitization to the hapten diphenylcyclopropenone (DPC). These receptors were taken from a woman aged 18 to 35 with alopecia areata. Some clones in this sample may be carry-over from other donors' samples.

This clonotype was seen ten or more times. The V gene is TRBV6-5, the J gene TRBJ1-5, with 7 bases fitting TRBD1. This CDR3 contains 15 residues. V shed 0 bases, J shed 3 bases, and the junction held 2 bases outside the gene matches. Germline loops: CDR1 MNHEY, CDR2 SVGAGI. The CDR3 DNA reads as TGTGCCAGCAGTTACTCGGGGACAGTCAATCAGCCCCAGCATTTT. The encoded protein is CASSYSGTVNQPQHF.

The sample holds many counts of this clonotype. The J gene is TRBJ1-5, the V gene TRBV15; perhaps TRBD1 as D (5 bases). V lost 3 bases to trimming and J lost 2 bases, with 11 bases between them. CDR1 and CDR2 (germline): LNHNV, YYDKDF (reference sequence). The CDR3 is made up of 15 amino acids. In nucleotides, the CDR3 is TGTGCCACCAGCAGCCAGGGAGGCGGCAATCAGCCCCAGCATTTT. Its protein is CATSSQGGGNQPQHF.

This clonotype was seen many times. Written as DNA, the CDR3 is TGCAGTGCTAGCCGAAGGGACGGAGGAGGCACTGAAGCTTTCTTT. Its protein is CSASRRDGGGTEAFF. The chain employs TRBV20-1 and TRBJ1-1, with D possibly matching TRBD1 (5 bases). The CDR3 covers 15 residues. The V end lost 3 bases, the J end lost 4 bases, and 18 bases lay between the germline ends. Germline V gives CDR1 DFQATT, CDR2 SNEGSKA (reference sequence).

This clonotype was counted only a few times. The V gene is TRBV3-1, the J gene TRBJ2-2, with D perhaps TRBD2 (6 bases). The CDR3 has 15 amino acids. Germline CDR1 is LGHDT and CDR2 is YNNKEL (reference sequence). With 3 bases removed from V and 5 bases from J, the gap between germline ends came to 13 bases. CDR3 DNA: TGTGCCAGCAGCCAGGCGGGGTCTGGAACCGGGGAGCTGTTTTTT. Its protein product is CASSQAGSGTGELFF.

In its sample, this clonotype was seen a few times. The rearrangement joins TRBV5-1 to TRBJ1-1; 8 bases agree with TRBD1. CDR3 length: 16 residues. Germline CDR1 and CDR2: SGHRS and YFSETQ. V dropped 0 bases and J dropped 3; count of bases not matched to a gene: 7. CDR3 DNA: TGCGCCAGCAGCTTGGCCGTCAGGGGGCGGGACACTGAAGCTTTCTTT. This sequence encodes CASSLAVRGRDTEAFF.

J is TRBJ1-2 and V is TRBV5-1; TRBD1 matches 8 bases. Germline V lookup: CDR1 SGHRS, CDR2 YFSETQ. The CDR3 length is 14 residues. Trimming cost V 4 bases and J 2 bases; bases outside gene matches: 4. The CDR3 region is CASSTTGANYGYTF. CDR3 sequence (DNA): TGCGCCAGCAGCACGACAGGGGCGAACTATGGCTACACCTTC.

CDR3 residues: CASSSSGGVDEQFF. In DNA, the CDR3 is TGTGCCAGCAGCTCTAGCGGGGGAGTTGATGAGCAGTTCTTC. V usage is TRBV7-2 and J usage is TRBJ2-1, with 10 nucleotides matching TRBD2. V lost 4 bases and J lost 8; bases outside the gene matches: 5. The CDR3 covers 14 residues. Per germline, CDR1 SGHTA and CDR2 FQGNSA.

This clonotype was detected many times. The chain recombines TRBV4-1 with TRBJ2-1; 7 nucleotides agree with TRBD2. The junction had 5 bases not matched to a gene; V was cut back by 2 bases and J by 4 bases. Germline V gene data show CDR1 as MGHRA and CDR2 as YSYEKL. This CDR3 region has 15 residues. CDR3 protein: CASSQTSGAYNEQFF. For the CDR3, the DNA is TGCGCCAGCAGCCAAACAAGCGGGGCTTACAATGAGCAGTTCTTC.

The chain combines TRBV11-2 with TRBJ1-4; possibly TRBD1 for D (6 bases). This CDR3 has 16 amino acids. V was trimmed by 5 bases and J by 0 bases, leaving 13 bases between them. Germline values: CDR1 SGHAT, CDR2 FQNNGV. The DNA for the CDR3 is TGTGCCAGCAGCCCCACAGGGACCGCAACTAATGAAAAACTGTTTTTT. This sequence encodes CASSPTGTATNEKLFF.

This chain joins TRBV20-1 and TRBJ2-3, with D possibly being TRBD1 or TRBD2 (5 bases each). Germline CDR1 reads DFQATT; CDR2 reads SNEGSKA (reference sequence). Trimming removed 2 bases from V and 4 bases from J, with 22 bases in between. This CDR3 region has 17 residues. The chain's CDR3 is CSARNTMGVGGSDTQYF. DNA of the CDR3: TGCAGTGCTAGAAATACAATGGGGGTTGGGGGATCAGATACGCAGTATTTT.

This clonotype was counted only a few times. The gene calls are TRBV5-1 and TRBJ2-7; 9 nucleotides line up with TRBD1. Trimming removed 4 bases from V and 0 bases from J; junction bases left unmatched: 5. The CDR3 is made up of 15 amino acids. Germline V gene lookup returns CDR1 SGHRS and CDR2 YFSETQ. DNA of the CDR3: TGCGCCAGCAGCATAGGACAGGGGAGCTCCTACGAGCAGTACTTC. It translates to CASSIGQGSSYEQYF.

This clonotype has a handful of counts. The chain combines TRBV27 with TRBJ1-1; D may be TRBD1 (5 bases). The V gene's germline CDR1 is MNHEY and CDR2 SMNVEV (reference sequence). The CDR3 consists of 16 residues. V was shortened by 0 bases and J by 2 bases, with 13 bases between the two germline ends. The CDR3 DNA follows: TGTGCCAGCAGTTTATCTTGGGGGTCGGACAACACTGAAGCTTTCTTT. This sequence encodes CASSLSWGSDNTEAFF.

This clonotype appeared many times. This chain joins TRBV4-3 and TRBJ1-2, with a possible D match to TRBD1 (6 bases). This CDR3 is 14 amino acids long. Trimming removed 4 bases at V and 4 bases at J, with 13 bases between. Per germline, CDR1 LGHNA and CDR2 YSLEER. The CDR3 region is CASSLLGAGYGYTF. CDR3 DNA: TGCGCCAGCAGCCTACTGGGGGCAGGCTATGGCTACACCTTC.

This clonotype was seen more than once but under ten times. The chain links TRBV12-3 or TRBV12-4 to TRBJ1-6; TRBD1 might be the D (6 bases). The CDR3 runs to 14 residues. V lost 3 bases to trimming and J lost 9 bases, with 12 bases between them. CDR3 region: CASSFLTGSSPLHF. CDR3 coding DNA: TGTGCCAGCAGTTTTCTAACAGGGAGTTCACCCCTCCACTTT.

This clonotype was seen at least ten times. The rearrangement links TRBV10-3 to TRBJ1-4, with TRBD1 as a possible D gene (5 bases). The length of the CDR3 is 14 residues. Deletions cut 4 bases from V and 8 bases from J, with 14 bases between. Germline lookup yields CDR1 ENHRY and CDR2 SYGVKD. In DNA form, the CDR3 reads TGTGCCATCAGTGGTTCAGGGAGCGGGGAAAAACTGTTTTTT. Translation gives CAISGSGSGEKLFF.

This clonotype was counted at least ten times. V usage is TRBV5-1 and J usage is TRBJ1-6; tentative D call: TRBD1 (5 bases). Deletions cut 1 base from V and 4 bases from J, with 15 bases between. Germline CDR1 SGHRS, CDR2 YFSETQ. The CDR3 spans 17 residues. The CDR3 is CASSLQGQGRYNSPLHF. The CDR3 DNA follows: TGCGCCAGCAGCTTGCAAGGTCAGGGACGATATAATTCACCCCTCCACTTT.

The chain combines TRBV7-2 with TRBJ2-3; the D call may be TRBD1 or TRBD2 (5 bases each). This CDR3 has 16 residues. Trimming left V 5 bases short and J 0 bases short, with 15 bases between. The V gene's germline CDR1 is SGHTA and CDR2 FQGNSA. For the CDR3, the DNA is TGTGCCAGCAGCCCCGGGACCGGCTATAGCACAGATACGCAGTATTTT. This translates into CASSPGTGYSTDTQYF.

A note on this clonotype: A much larger clone sits a single nucleotide away, making a read error possible. The V gene is TRBV29-1, the J gene TRBJ2-3, with 7 bases identical to TRBD1. The CDR3 runs 13 residues. With V trimmed by 4 bases and J by 6 bases, 7 bases remained unmatched. Per the germline V gene, CDR1 is SQVTM and CDR2 is ANQGSEA. The CDR3 nucleotides are TGCAGCGTTGGCCAATTGGGACAGGATACGCAGTATTTT. Protein sequence: CSVGQLGQDTQYF.

The gene calls are TRBV10-3 and TRBJ2-3, with 14 bases aligning to TRBD2. V lost 2 bases, J lost 5 bases, and 6 bases stayed unmatched. Germline V CDR1 and CDR2: ENHRY, SYGVKD. The CDR3 spans 17 residues. CDR3 sequence reads: CAISEARLAGGRDTQYF. CDR3 nucleotides: TGTGCCATCAGTGAGGCCAGACTAGCGGGGGGGCGAGATACGCAGTATTTT.

This clonotype was counted ten times or more. The CDR3 DNA reads TGTGCCAGCAGTCGGGATGTTCTGAATACGCAGTATTTT. Translating gives CASSRDVLNTQYF. The chain recombines TRBV27 with TRBJ2-3, with a tentative D call TRBD2 (5 bases). V was pared by 5 bases and J by 7 bases, with 13 bases between. Germline values: CDR1 MNHEY, CDR2 SMNVEV (reference sequence). The CDR3 contains 13 residues.

This clonotype was observed a handful of times. This chain joins TRBV20-1 and TRBJ1-5, with D possibly matching TRBD1 (5 bases). The CDR3 is 16 residues long. Trimming cost V 6 bases and J 2 bases, with 20 bases left between them. CDR1 is DFQATT, CDR2 SNEGSKA, per germline (reference sequence). The CDR3 DNA reads as TGCAGTGCCCACTATCTCCAGGGATCGGGCAATCAGCCCCAGCATTTT. Translation: CSAHYLQGSGNQPQHF.

This clonotype was recorded at least ten times. The chain is built from TRBV12-3 or TRBV12-4 and TRBJ1-5, with D unresolved. This CDR3 is 14 amino acids long. V shed 1 base and J shed 0 bases, with 4 bases lying between them. CDR3 nucleotide sequence: TGTGCCAGCAGTTTAGGGAATAGCAATCAGCCCCAGCATTTT. Residues: CASSLGNSNQPQHF.

This clonotype was recorded many times. The chain is built from TRBV2 and TRBJ1-1; D perhaps matches TRBD1 (5 bases). The V end was cut by 5 bases, the J end by 3 bases, with 10 bases between. The CDR3 consists of 13 residues. The germline V gene has CDR1 SNHLY and CDR2 FYNNEI. CDR3 sequence reads: CASSSGFDTEAFF. CDR3 nucleotides: TGTGCCAGCAGTTCAGGGTTCGACACTGAAGCTTTCTTT. Combining the CDR3 with reference TRBV2 and TRBJ1-1 gives the whole variable domain EPEVTQTPSHQVTQMGQEVILRCVPISNHLYFYWYRQILGQKVEFLVSFYNNEISEKSEIFDDQFSVERPDGSNFTLKIRSTKLEDSAMYFCASSSGFDTEAFFGQGTRLTVV.

This clonotype was counted ten times or more. V and J are TRBV10-2 and TRBJ2-3; D gene ambiguous. Trimming took 6 bases from V and 0 from J, leaving 10 bases between them. Germline CDR1 WSHSY, CDR2 SAAADI. This CDR3 has 14 amino acids. The CDR3 here is CASRRTGSTDTQYF. CDR3 coding DNA: TGCGCCAGCAGGCGGACGGGTAGCACAGATACGCAGTATTTT.

V is TRBV4-2 and J is TRBJ1-4; no clear D. The CDR3 totals 15 residues. Trimming pared 0 bases from V and 6 bases from J, leaving 11 bases between. Germline V gene lookup returns CDR1 LGHNA and CDR2 YNFKEQ. CDR3 bases: TGTGCCAGCAGCCAAGACGATAAGGGAGATGAAAAACTGTTTTTT. This sequence encodes CASSQDDKGDEKLFF.

The table lists this clonotype with a few counts. This chain connects TRBV27 to TRBJ2-3, with D possibly matching TRBD1 (6 bases). Trimming took off 6 bases at V and 2 bases at J, with 18 bases between the two ends. CDR1 and CDR2 (germline): MNHEY, SMNVEV (reference sequence). The CDR3 covers 16 residues. The CDR3, as DNA: TGTGCCAGCAGATACAGGGCAGCGACTCCCACAGATACGCAGTATTTT. Its translation: CASRYRAATPTDTQYF.

Many counts were recorded for this clonotype. The rearrangement uses TRBV5-6 and TRBJ1-5; 7 bases align to TRBD1. Trimming took 4 bases from V and 0 from J; bases not matched to a gene: 7. Germline CDR1 SGHDT, CDR2 YYEEEE. This CDR3 is 16 amino acids long. CDR3 nucleotides: TGTGCCAGCAGCACAGGGACAGCGTATAGCAATCAGCCCCAGCATTTT. Translation: CASSTGTAYSNQPQHF.

This clonotype was detected ten times or more. The V call is TRBV6-2 or TRBV6-3, the J call TRBJ2-2; D is uncertain. V lost 5 bases to trimming and J lost 8 bases, with 12 bases between them. Germline assignment: CDR1 MNHEY and CDR2 SVGEGT. The CDR3 totals 13 residues. The DNA of the CDR3 is TGTGCCAGCAGTCTTACTGATCTAGGGGAGCTGTTTTTT. This sequence encodes CASSLTDLGELFF.

The V gene is TRBV12-3 or TRBV12-4, the J gene TRBJ2-3; D could derive from TRBD1 or TRBD2 (5 bases each). The CDR3 runs to 14 residues. Trimming pared 3 bases from V and 2 bases from J, leaving 9 bases between. The CDR3 sequence is CASSFEGTTDTQYF. The CDR3 DNA sequence: TGTGCCAGCAGTTTCGAGGGGACCACAGATACGCAGTATTTT.

This chain links TRBV6-4 with TRBJ1-5; D perhaps matches TRBD1 (6 bases). Germline V gene lookup returns CDR1 MRHNA and CDR2 SNTAGT. The CDR3 runs 16 residues. The V end was cut by 8 bases, the J end by 3 bases, with 20 bases between. Written as DNA, the CDR3 is TGTGCCAGCCCTTATCACAGGGAGGTTGACAATCAGCCCCAGCATTTT. Its translation is CASPYHREVDNQPQHF.